The 22 T cell receptor beta chains presented below share a single source sample, sequenced in a study of PD-L1 blockade in urothelial cancer. The time point is: peripheral blood 6 weeks after treatment start. The data were produced by immunoSEQ multiplex PCR, yet TCRdb's version contains in-frame clones alone and is incomplete. The sample carries around 120,000 clones, 80% to 90% recorded once. The source material was PBMCs, sampled around atezolizumab (anti-PD-L1) treatment. The receptors come from a man aged 55 to 69 with urothelial cancer.

Here the CDR3 reads CASSLTGQISYEQYF. In DNA form, the CDR3 reads TGTGCCAGCAGCTTGACGGGACAGATCTCCTACGAGCAGTACTTC. V and J are TRBV5-6 and TRBJ2-7; TRBD1 matches 7 bases. Germline CDR1 and CDR2: SGHDT and YYEEEE. Unmatched junction bases numbered 4, after V lost 1 base and J lost 0 bases. This CDR3 is built from 15 residues. Drawing the rest from reference TRBV5-6 and TRBJ2-7, the complete variable domain is DAGVTQSPTHLIKTRGQQVTLRCSPKSGHDTVSWYQQALGQGPQFIFQYYEEEERQRGNFPDRFSGHQFPNYSSELNVNALLLGDSALYLCASSLTGQISYEQYFGPGTRLTVT.

This chain links TRBV9 with TRBJ1-1, with D possibly TRBD1 on 5 matching bases. Trimming shortened V by 3 bases and J by 4 bases, and 16 bases separated the two germline ends. Looked up from germline, CDR1 is SGDLS and CDR2 is YYNGEE. This CDR3 comprises 15 residues. The CDR3 DNA follows: TGTGCCAGCAGCGAGGGGAGGGGCAGGGCCACTGAAGCTTTCTTT. It encodes CASSEGRGRATEAFF.

This clone came up many times. One junction end disagrees with the germline gene, perhaps due to a read error. The rearrangement links TRBV2 to TRBJ2-3, with 8 bases lining up with TRBD2. The V gene's germline CDR1 is SNHLY and CDR2 FYNNEI. The CDR3 totals 13 residues. This chain's CDR3 is CASSERPAGGKDF. DNA for the CDR3: TGTGCCAGCAGTGAACGGCCGGCGGGGGGTAAGGATTTT.

V gene TRBV5-1 combines with J gene TRBJ1-4, with 8 nucleotides matching TRBD1. Looked up from germline, CDR1 is SGHRS and CDR2 is YFSETQ. The CDR3 runs 15 residues. V lost 2 bases and J lost 5; bases outside the gene matches: 5. The CDR3 nucleotides are TGCGCCAGCAGCTTCCAGGGGGCTTACAATGAAAAACTGTTTTTT. It encodes CASSFQGAYNEKLFF.

This clone was counted a single time. The V and J genes are TRBV5-1 and TRBJ2-1; 10 bases align to TRBD2. Germline trimming cut 4 bases from V and 4 bases from J; bases unmatched to any gene: 11. The CDR3 consists of 17 residues. Germline CDR1 is SGHRS and CDR2 is YFSETQ. The CDR3 region is CASSKRQTSGLYNEQFF. CDR3 bases: TGCGCCAGCAGCAAAAGACAGACTAGCGGGCTATACAATGAGCAGTTCTTC.

This chain links TRBV4-1 with TRBJ1-5; 8 positions agree with TRBD1. Looked up from germline, CDR1 is MGHRA and CDR2 is YSYEKL. The CDR3 contains 16 residues. V dropped 4 bases and J dropped 4; count of bases not matched to a gene: 9. CDR3 in amino acids: CASSRETGARNQPQHF. The CDR3 DNA reads as TGCGCCAGCAGCCGAGAGACAGGGGCGAGAAATCAGCCCCAGCATTTT.

The J gene is TRBJ2-1, the V gene TRBV4-1, with 7 bases aligning to TRBD1. Unmatched junction bases numbered 8, after V lost 4 bases and J lost 8 bases. Germline CDR1 and CDR2: MGHRA and YSYEKL. The CDR3 has 14 residues. CDR3 amino acids: CASSPQTGIDEQFF. DNA of the CDR3: TGCGCCAGCAGCCCACAGACAGGGATCGATGAGCAGTTCTTC.

This sequence joins TRBV6-4 and TRBJ2-1, with a weak D call TRBD2 (6 bases). The CDR3 loop spans 14 amino acids. Deletions cut 8 bases from V and 9 bases from J, with 20 bases between. Germline-derived CDR1 and CDR2 are MRHNA and SNTAGT. CDR3 bases: TGTGCCAGCCAGATGGACGCCGGAGGGAGTGAGCAGTTCTTC. Encoded protein: CASQMDAGGSEQFF.

This chain uses TRBV11-2 with TRBJ2-1; the D gene is possibly TRBD1 (5 bases). The germline V and J ends were trimmed by 0 bases and 10 bases, with 10 bases remaining between them. The CDR3 sequence is 13 residues long. CDR1 and CDR2 (germline): SGHAT, FQNNGV. The CDR3 region is CASSLEVGLEQFF. The CDR3 region has the DNA TGTGCCAGCAGCTTAGAGGTGGGGCTCGAGCAGTTCTTC.

The chain links TRBV2 to TRBJ2-6, with 7 positions matching TRBD1. Per the germline V gene, CDR1 is SNHLY and CDR2 is FYNNEI. V lost 4 bases and J lost 0; bases outside the gene matches: 6. The CDR3 loop spans 17 amino acids. CDR3 coding DNA: TGTGCCAGCAGTGTGGGGACAGCCCCCTCTGGGGCCAACGTCCTGACTTTC. Its protein is CASSVGTAPSGANVLTF.

This chain joins TRBV27 and TRBJ2-2; D is uncertain. This CDR3 comprises 12 residues. Germline-derived CDR1 and CDR2 are MNHEY and SMNVEV (reference sequence). The ends were cut back, 3 bases at V and 4 bases at J, with 3 bases in the middle. The DNA of the CDR3 is TGTGCCAGCAGTTTTAGCACCGGGGAGCTGTTTTTT. Its protein is CASSFSTGELFF.

This clone was found once. One end of the junction fails to match germline, which may point to a read error. The DNA of the CDR3 is TGTGCTAGCAGCTTAACAGAGAACACTGAAGCTTTCTTT. It specifies CASSLTENTEAFF. V gene TRBV7-7 combines with J gene TRBJ1-1; D is unclear. Per germline, CDR1 SSHAT and CDR2 FNYEAQ (reference sequence). The CDR3 has 13 amino acids.

The V gene is TRBV2, the J gene TRBJ1-3, with D tentatively TRBD1 (5 bases). V was shortened by 1 base and J by 0 bases, with 7 bases between the two germline ends. The CDR3 is made up of 15 amino acids. The germline CDR1 and CDR2 sequences are SNHLY and FYNNEI. CDR3 in amino acids: CASSEDRISGNTIYF. In DNA, the CDR3 is TGTGCCAGCAGTGAAGACAGGATCTCTGGAAACACCATATATTTT.

The chain uses TRBV25-1 and TRBJ1-4, with D perhaps TRBD1 (6 bases). The length of the CDR3 is 13 residues. Germline CDR1 is MGHDK and CDR2 is SYGVNS. Trimming removed 8 bases from V and 8 bases from J, with 15 bases in between. CDR3 sequence reads: CASYGPRGEKLFF. CDR3 nucleotide sequence: TGTGCCAGCTACGGACCGAGGGGGGAAAAACTGTTTTTT.

The chain carries TRBV6-1 and TRBJ2-7; 7 positions agree with TRBD2. Losses at the gene ends were 5 bases for V and 0 bases for J; bases not matched to a gene: 4. This CDR3 spans 14 amino acids. Germline values: CDR1 MNHNS, CDR2 SASEGT. The CDR3 loop is CASSKGTISYEQYF. DNA for the CDR3: TGTGCCAGCAGTAAAGGGACTATCTCCTACGAGCAGTACTTC.

The J gene is TRBJ2-3, the V gene TRBV2; TRBD2 might be the D (7 bases). The CDR3 spans 16 residues. Germline V gene sequence: CDR1 SNHLY, CDR2 FYNNEI. Trimming cost V 8 bases and J 2 bases, with 20 bases left between them. CDR3 sequence: CASVQGGGRDTDTQYF. CDR3 nucleotides: TGTGCCAGCGTTCAAGGGGGGGGGCGAGACACAGATACGCAGTATTTT.

The J gene is TRBJ1-4, the V gene TRBV30, with D possibly being TRBD1 (6 bases). This CDR3 comprises 15 residues. V lost 2 bases and J 6 bases, leaving 16 bases between the germline ends. CDR1 is GTSNPN, CDR2 SVGIG, per germline (reference sequence). The CDR3 protein is CAWSRGGADDEKLFF. The CDR3 DNA reads TGTGCCTGGAGTAGGGGGGGCGCGGACGATGAAAAACTGTTTTTT.

The genes are TRBV10-3 and TRBJ2-3, with TRBD1 matching over 8 bases. CDR1 is ENHRY, CDR2 SYGVKD, per germline. V lost 7 bases, J lost 4 bases, and 7 bases stayed unmatched. The CDR3 loop spans 14 amino acids. DNA for the CDR3: TGTGCCATCAAAGGGGGACAGGAGGCAGATACGCAGTATTTT. This sequence encodes CAIKGGQEADTQYF.

V and J are TRBV7-2 and TRBJ1-5; D gene ambiguous. The CDR3 covers 14 residues. Germline V CDR1 and CDR2: SGHTA, FQGNSA. The V end lost 2 bases, the J end lost 5 bases, and 10 bases lay between the germline ends. In DNA form, the CDR3 reads TGTGCCAGCAGCTTACCCGGGTCCGATCAGCCCCAGCATTTT. The encoded protein is CASSLPGSDQPQHF. Based on the CDR3 plus reference TRBV7-2 and TRBJ1-5, the full variable domain is GAGVSQSPSNKVTEKGKDVELRCDPISGHTALYWYRQSLGQGLEFLIYFQGNSAPDKSGLPSDRFSAERTGGSVSTLTIQRTQQEDSAVYLCASSLPGSDQPQHFGDGTRLSIL.

The V call is TRBV7-9, the J call TRBJ2-7; 8 bases align to TRBD1. The ends lost 5 bases at V and 4 bases at J; junction bases unmatched: 4. CDR1 and CDR2 (germline): SEHNR, FQNEAQ (reference sequence). The CDR3 has 13 amino acids. The CDR3 sequence is CASSQGALYEQYF. CDR3 DNA sequence: TGTGCCAGCAGCCAGGGGGCCCTTTACGAGCAGTACTTC.

The chain couples TRBV7-2 to TRBJ1-6, with D possibly TRBD1 on 5 matching bases. The germline CDR1 and CDR2 sequences are SGHTA and FQGNSA. The length of the CDR3 is 16 residues. V lost 1 base, J lost 4 bases, and 11 bases lay in between. CDR3 DNA: TGTGCCAGCAGCTTAGTCGGCGGGGGATATAATTCACCCCTCCACTTT. Protein: CASSLVGGGYNSPLHF.

This clone appeared a single time. The chain uses TRBV5-1 and TRBJ1-1; D might be TRBD1 (5 bases). There are 15 residues in the CDR3. Trimming shortened V by 2 bases and J by 2 bases, and 13 bases separated the two germline ends. Per germline, CDR1 SGHRS and CDR2 YFSETQ. Written as DNA, the CDR3 is TGCGCCAGCAGCTTCCTCCAGGGCCTCAACACTGAAGCTTTCTTT. Translated: CASSFLQGLNTEAFF.